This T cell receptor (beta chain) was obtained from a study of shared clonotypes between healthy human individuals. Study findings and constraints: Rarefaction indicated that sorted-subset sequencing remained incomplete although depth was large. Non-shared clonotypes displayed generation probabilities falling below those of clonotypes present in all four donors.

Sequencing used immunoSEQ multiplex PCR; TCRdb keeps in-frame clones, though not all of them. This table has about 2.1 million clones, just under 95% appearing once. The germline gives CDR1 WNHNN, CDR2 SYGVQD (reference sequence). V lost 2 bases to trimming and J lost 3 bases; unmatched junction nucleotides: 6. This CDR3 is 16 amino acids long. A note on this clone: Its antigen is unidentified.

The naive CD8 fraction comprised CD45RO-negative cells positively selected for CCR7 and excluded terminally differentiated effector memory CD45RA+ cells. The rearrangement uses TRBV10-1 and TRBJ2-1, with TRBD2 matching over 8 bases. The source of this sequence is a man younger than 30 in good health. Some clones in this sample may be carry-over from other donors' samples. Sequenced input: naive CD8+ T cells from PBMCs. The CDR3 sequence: CASSETSGRGYNEQFF. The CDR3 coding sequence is TGCGCCAGCAGTGAGACTAGCGGTAGGGGCTACAATGAGCAGTTCTTC.